This T cell receptor beta chain stems from a study of vaccination effects on CD4 cells after COVID-19. At the level of the study: Each person got two doses of an mRNA SARS-CoV-2 vaccine, BNT162b2 or mRNA-1273. Study-wide points: Cross-reaction with common cold coronaviruses was seen in only 1 of 255 vaccine-induced clones from healthy vaccinees.

Turning to this clone: What it binds is not known. This CDR3 is also generated by other DNA sequences in the sample.

ViraFEST assay sequencing came after antigen-specific CD4+ T cells were expanded with viral peptide pools. Culture lasted about ten days before CD4+ T cell isolation. Among the vaccine recipients, none had a prior SARS-CoV-2 infection, and nucleocapsid antibodies were negative. It was on days 3 and 7 that half the medium was replaced with IL-2 medium. CDR3 length equals 14 residues. Germline V CDR1 and CDR2: SGHRS, YFSETQ. The ends lost 4 bases at V and 4 bases at J; junction bases unmatched: 2. Sequencing was performed with immunoSEQ multiplex PCR; in TCRdb, only in-frame clones are kept and a portion is missing. The sample contains some 41,000 clones, around 80% of which appear only once.

The chain recombines TRBV5-1 with TRBJ2-5; 12 positions match TRBD2. The material was CD4+ T cells from PBMCs cultured with SARS-CoV-2 spike peptides, obtained before COVID-19 vaccination. The receptor was derived from a human donor who received a COVID-19 vaccine. CDR3 nucleotides: TGCGCCAGCAGCCTGGGACTAGCGGGAGAGACCCAGTACTTC. Translation gives CASSLGLAGETQYF.